A selection of T cell receptor beta chains follows, all from one sample in a study of T cells after yellow fever vaccination. TCRdb recomputed calls from the 5' RACE reads with MiXCR, one row per CDR3 protein. The sample shows 95,000 to 100,000 distinct CDR3 sequences, approximately 6.3% of them seen only once. This specimen was CD8+ T cells sorted from PBMCs, taken 10 days after the yellow fever booster vaccination. The receptors here all came from a man in his late teens or twenties who received the YFV17D yellow fever vaccine. CDR3s include the opening cysteine and the closing phenylalanine or tryptophan. The order of the fields is D gene, J gene, clone size, V gene, CDR3 DNA, CDR3 protein. D genes are given only for firm matches. Clone size, where shown, is once, few, many, or a class for clones that have expanded.

d_gene: TRBD1
j_gene: TRBJ2-7
abundance: .
v_gene: TRBV7-6
CDR3nt: TGTGCCAGCAGCTCGGGACAGGGTGGGTACGAGCAGTACTTC
CDR3aa: CASSSGQGGYEQYF

d_gene: TRBD1
j_gene: TRBJ2-3
abundance: .
v_gene: TRBV6-1
CDR3nt: TGTGCCAGCAGTCCAGCAGCCGGGACAGGTGGCACAGATACGCAGTATTTT
CDR3aa: CASSPAAGTGGTDTQYF

d_gene: TRBD1
j_gene: TRBJ1-2
abundance: many
v_gene: TRBV7-9
CDR3nt: TGTGCCAGCAGCCAGAGGGACAGGGCCTATGGCTACACCTTC
CDR3aa: CASSQRDRAYGYTF

d_gene: .
j_gene: TRBJ2-5
abundance: .
v_gene: TRBV5-1
CDR3nt: TGCGCCAGCAGCCTCCTCGATGATCAAGAGACCCAGTACTTC
CDR3aa: CASSLLDDQETQYF

d_gene: TRBD1
j_gene: TRBJ2-4
abundance: few
v_gene: TRBV20-1
CDR3nt: TGCAGTGCTAAGGGGGCAGCCAAAAACATTCAGTACTTC
CDR3aa: CSAKGAAKNIQYF

d_gene: .
j_gene: TRBJ2-5
abundance: few
v_gene: TRBV3-1
CDR3nt: TGTGCCAGCAGCCTCCGAAACCAAGAGACCCAGTACTTC
CDR3aa: CASSLRNQETQYF

d_gene: .
j_gene: TRBJ2-3
abundance: .
v_gene: TRBV7-9
CDR3nt: TGTGCCAGCAGCTTCCGGGACGGATACACAGATACGCAGTATTTT
CDR3aa: CASSFRDGYTDTQYF

d_gene: .
j_gene: TRBJ1-1
abundance: .
v_gene: TRBV12-3/TRBV12-4
CDR3nt: TGTGCCAGCAGTTTAAGGACAGAGAACACTGAAGCTTTCTTT
CDR3aa: CASSLRTENTEAFF

d_gene: .
j_gene: TRBJ2-2
abundance: .
v_gene: TRBV4-1
CDR3nt: TGCGCCAGCAGCCAAGTGACTACCGGGGAGCTGTTTTTT
CDR3aa: CASSQVTTGELFF

d_gene: TRBD1
j_gene: TRBJ2-7
abundance: .
v_gene: TRBV5-1
CDR3nt: TGCGCCAGCTCCATGGAAGGGGGCAGGGCCTACGAGCAGTACTTC
CDR3aa: CASSMEGGRAYEQYF

d_gene: .
j_gene: TRBJ2-1
abundance: few
v_gene: TRBV4-1
CDR3nt: TGCGCCAGCAGCCTCCGACCCAATGAGCAGTTCTTC
CDR3aa: CASSLRPNEQFF

d_gene: .
j_gene: TRBJ2-7
abundance: many
v_gene: TRBV3-1
CDR3nt: TGTGCCAGCAGCCAAGTGATTCACGAGCAGTACTTC
CDR3aa: CASSQVIHEQYF

d_gene: TRBD1
j_gene: TRBJ2-2
abundance: few
v_gene: TRBV7-9
CDR3nt: TGTGCCAGCAGCGGGACAGGGAGGTTGACCGGGGAGCTGTTTTTT
CDR3aa: CASSGTGRLTGELFF

d_gene: .
j_gene: TRBJ2-1
abundance: .
v_gene: TRBV6-5
CDR3nt: TGTGCCAGCAGTTACCGGGACGGCTCCTACAATGAGCAGTTCTTC
CDR3aa: CASSYRDGSYNEQFF

d_gene: .
j_gene: TRBJ2-7
abundance: many
v_gene: TRBV7-9
CDR3nt: TGTGCCAGCAGCTTAGGGGGGTCTGAAGAGCAGTACTTC
CDR3aa: CASSLGGSEEQYF

d_gene: .
j_gene: TRBJ2-7
abundance: few
v_gene: TRBV2
CDR3nt: TGTGCCAGCACGCAGGGGACTTTCTACGAGCAGTACTTC
CDR3aa: CASTQGTFYEQYF

d_gene: .
j_gene: TRBJ2-1
abundance: many
v_gene: TRBV7-2
CDR3nt: TGTGCCAGCAGCCGAGGCAATGAGCAGTTCTTC
CDR3aa: CASSRGNEQFF

d_gene: TRBD2
j_gene: TRBJ2-2
abundance: many
v_gene: TRBV7-3
CDR3nt: TGTGCCAGCAGCTTAACGGGCGTACTAGCGGAGACCGGGGAGCTGTTTTTT
CDR3aa: CASSLTGVLAETGELFF

d_gene: TRBD2
j_gene: TRBJ2-3
abundance: .
v_gene: TRBV10-3
CDR3nt: TGTGCCATCAGTGACGGGGGAGGGACAGATACGCAGTATTTT
CDR3aa: CAISDGGGTDTQYF

d_gene: .
j_gene: TRBJ2-1
abundance: .
v_gene: TRBV29-1
CDR3nt: TGCAGCGTCGCGATAGCGGGCCAGGGGGATGAGCAGTTCTTC
CDR3aa: CSVAIAGQGDEQFF

d_gene: .
j_gene: TRBJ2-1
abundance: .
v_gene: TRBV6-4
CDR3nt: TGTGCCAGCTCTCCGAGGGGGACCGGTATTGAGCAGTTCTTC
CDR3aa: CASSPRGTGIEQFF

d_gene: .
j_gene: TRBJ2-5
abundance: .
v_gene: TRBV18
CDR3nt: TGTGCCAGCTCGGACATACAAGAGACCCAGTACTTC
CDR3aa: CASSDIQETQYF

d_gene: .
j_gene: TRBJ2-7
abundance: .
v_gene: TRBV6-1
CDR3nt: TGTGCCAGCCGGGGCTGGGGGCTACGGATCTTCCCGCTCGACGAGCAGTACTTC
CDR3aa: CASRGWGLRIFPLDEQYF

d_gene: .
j_gene: TRBJ2-7
abundance: many
v_gene: TRBV7-2
CDR3nt: TGTGCCAGCAGCCCGGGCGTTTCCTACGAGCAGTACTTC
CDR3aa: CASSPGVSYEQYF

d_gene: .
j_gene: TRBJ1-4
abundance: few
v_gene: TRBV27
CDR3nt: TGTGCCAGCAGAACTCTTGGTACTAATGAAAAACTGTTTTTT
CDR3aa: CASRTLGTNEKLFF